These 5 T cell receptor beta chains were all obtained from the same sample, sequenced in a study of graft-versus-host responses after intestinal transplantation. This table comes from immunoSEQ multiplex PCR, and its TCRdb copy is limited to in-frame clones, with some not included. The sample yields about 100,000 clones, about 90% seen once. For these TCRs, the target antigens are not known. The sample in question was unstimulated CD4+ T cells sorted from spleen or lymph node cells, obtained before transplant. These receptors all stem from a human donor who was the organ donor for an intestinal transplant.

The count of this clone is one. The V gene is TRBV4-1, the J gene TRBJ2-7; D not certain. V lost 1 base, J lost 6 bases, and 22 bases lay in between. This CDR3 comprises 17 residues. The V gene's germline CDR1 is MGHRA and CDR2 YSYEKL. The CDR3 spells CASSQVTYPGSPSEQYF. The CDR3 DNA is TGCGCCAGCAGCCAAGTAACATACCCCGGATCCCCCAGCGAGCAGTACTTC.

The chain links TRBV5-1 to TRBJ2-1; D is possibly TRBD1 (6 bases). The V gene lost 4 bases and the J gene lost 10 bases, with 9 bases spanning the gap. There are 11 residues in the CDR3. The germline gives CDR1 SGHRS, CDR2 YFSETQ. The CDR3: CASSLGTEQFF. CDR3 sequence (DNA): TGCGCCAGCAGCCTGGGGACAGAGCAGTTCTTC.

This chain connects TRBV6-1 to TRBJ1-5; TRBD1 aligns across 9 bases. With 8 bases clipped from V and 4 bases from J, the junction kept 9 bases outside the gene matches. This CDR3 has 15 residues. Germline values: CDR1 MNHNS, CDR2 SASEGT. CDR3 loop: CASLSRGQGNQPQHF. The DNA of the CDR3 is TGTGCCAGCCTATCCAGGGGACAGGGAAATCAGCCCCAGCATTTT.

The V gene is TRBV19, the J gene TRBJ2-1, with D possibly TRBD2 on 6 matching bases. Trimming shortened V by 9 bases and J by 2 bases, and 11 bases separated the two germline ends. CDR3 length equals 13 residues. The germline gives CDR1 LNHDA, CDR2 SQIVND (reference sequence). CDR3 loop: CARRDPPYNEQFF. The DNA for the CDR3 is TGTGCCAGGCGGGACCCGCCCTACAATGAGCAGTTCTTC.

The genes are TRBV29-1 and TRBJ1-2; D gene ambiguous. V shed 7 bases and J shed 4 bases, with 13 bases lying between them. The germline CDR1 and CDR2 sequences are SQVTM and ANQGSEA. CDR3 length equals 12 residues. The CDR3 sequence: CSGTSGAYGYTF. Here the CDR3 DNA reads TGCAGCGGTACGTCGGGAGCCTATGGCTACACCTTC.